This T cell receptor beta chain is drawn from a study of blood T cell repertoires in COVID-19. For the study at large: Specimens from acute and convalescent COVID-19 originated in the United States, Italy and Spain.

As originally analysed: Using reference gene primer amplification, nucleated cell counts were estimated. Clones were read by immunoSEQ multiplex PCR, and TCRdb kept only the in-frame ones, dropping some. V and J calls and clone size are those listed in that table; D and trimming were worked out from the DNA. In the table there are approximately 100,000 clones, 92% of which are singletons. Germline loops: CDR1 SNHLY, CDR2 FYNNEI. The V end was cut by 6 bases, the J end by 0 bases, with 12 bases between. This CDR3 has 15 amino acids. The TCR originated in a man aged 50-59 years with active COVID-19. The sequencing sample was made of peripheral blood. The V and J genes are TRBV2 and TRBJ2-1; tentatively, D is TRBD2 (5 bases). As DNA, the CDR3 is TGTGCCAGCAGCCAGGACTGGAGCTCCTACAATGAGCAGTTCTTC. As protein: CASSQDWSSYNEQFF. Based on the CDR3 plus reference TRBV2 and TRBJ2-1, the full variable domain is EPEVTQTPSHQVTQMGQEVILRCVPISNHLYFYWYRQILGQKVEFLVSFYNNEISEKSEIFDDQFSVERPDGSNFTLKIRSTKLEDSAMYFCASSQDWSSYNEQFFGPGTRLTVL.